Each of the 21 T cell receptor beta chains below was sequenced from the same sample in a study of shared clonotypes between healthy human individuals (dated by TCRdb to the early 2020s). Libraries came from the immunoSEQ multiplex PCR assay. As stored in TCRdb, this immuneACCESS dataset retains in-frame rearrangements with V and J assigned. A fraction of the clones does not appear; measured against another copy, unresolved V genes explain less than half of the discrepancy, and the remainder lacks a known reason. The sample table records under 1,100,000 clones; about 75% of these occur just once. The ten largest clones add up to 1.4% to 1.5% of the sample. Sample: memory CD4+ T cells sorted from blood. The cell subset or site label here, explained by the study, means: CD45RA-negative fraction. The receptors shown here come from a man aged 18 to 30 in good health.

The V call is TRBV7-8, the J call TRBJ2-7; the match to TRBD2 covers 13 bases. Trimming cost V 5 bases and J 4 bases; bases outside gene matches: 5. This CDR3 region has 15 residues. The germline CDR1 and CDR2 sequences are SGHVS and FQNEAQ. CDR3 in DNA: TGTGCCAGCAGCACTCCGGGACTAGCGGGGTACGAGCAGTACTTC. Amino acid sequence: CASSTPGLAGYEQYF. Full variable domain (missing parts from reference TRBV7-8 and TRBJ2-7): GAGVSQSPRYKVAKRGQDVALRCDPISGHVSLFWYQQALGQGPEFLTYFQNEAQLDKSGLPSDRFFAERPEGSVSTLKIQRTQQEDSAVYLCASSTPGLAGYEQYFGPGTRLTVT.

About this clone itself: The same CDR3 also results from other DNA sequences found in this sample. The DNA of the CDR3 is TGTGCCAGCAGTGGGGGTACCGGGGAGCTGTTTTTT. Translating gives CASSGGTGELFF. This chain joins TRBV6-6 and TRBJ2-2, with D possibly called TRBD1 or TRBD2 (5 bases each). Deletions cut 5 bases from V and 5 bases from J, with 6 bases between. The CDR3 contains 12 residues. Germline lookup yields CDR1 MNHNY and CDR2 SVGAGI (reference sequence).

The genes are TRBV29-1 and TRBJ2-1, with D uncertain. Trimming removed 4 bases from V and 6 bases from J, with 7 bases in between. This CDR3 region has 11 residues. Looked up from germline, CDR1 is SQVTM and CDR2 is ANQGSEA. The CDR3: CSVGLTNEQFF. CDR3 nucleotides: TGCAGCGTTGGACTTACCAATGAGCAGTTCTTC.

The gene calls are TRBV5-4 and TRBJ2-7, with D possibly being TRBD2 (5 bases). Germline V gene lookup returns CDR1 SGHNT and CDR2 YYREEE (reference sequence). The CDR3 runs 14 residues. V lost 0 bases to trimming and J lost 5 bases, with 12 bases between them. CDR3 in amino acids: CASSLAGVGHEQYF. The CDR3 DNA sequence: TGTGCCAGCAGCTTGGCCGGGGTAGGCCACGAGCAGTACTTC.

The rearrangement links TRBV7-9 to TRBJ1-2, with D uncertain. The germline V and J ends were trimmed by 0 bases and 3 bases, with 11 bases remaining between them. Germline loops: CDR1 SEHNR, CDR2 FQNEAQ (reference sequence). This CDR3 region has 15 residues. The CDR3 reads CASSLARGGHYGYTF. The CDR3 bases are TGTGCCAGCAGCTTAGCCCGGGGTGGACACTATGGCTACACCTTC.

The chain employs TRBV10-1 and TRBJ2-5, with 8 bases aligning to TRBD1. CDR1 WNHNN and CDR2 SYGVQD come from the germline V gene (reference sequence). The CDR3 has 13 amino acids. Germline trimming cut 4 bases from V and 7 bases from J; bases unmatched to any gene: 5. The CDR3, as DNA: TGCGCCAGCAGTGCGGACAGGGTTGGGACCCAGTACTTC. Amino acid sequence: CASSADRVGTQYF.

This chain links TRBV15 with TRBJ2-3, with D maybe TRBD2 (5 bases). This CDR3 comprises 18 residues. The ends were cut back, 0 bases at V and 5 bases at J, with 21 bases in the middle. CDR1 is LNHNV and CDR2 is YYDKDF in the germline V gene (reference sequence). The CDR3 nucleotides are TGTGCCACCAGCAGAGATCAGTTGGAGGTCCCTTGGGTAGATACGCAGTATTTT. This sequence encodes CATSRDQLEVPWVDTQYF.

Comment on this clone: The sample holds other DNA sequences that translate to the same CDR3. The CDR3 DNA sequence: TGTGCCAGCAGCTTGGATGGTGGCACTAATGAAAAACTGTTTTTT. This codes for CASSLDGGTNEKLFF. The V call is TRBV5-4, the J call TRBJ1-4, with unresolved D. The CDR3 runs to 15 residues. V was cut by 0 bases and J by 2 bases, with 8 bases left in between. CDR1 and CDR2 from the germline V gene are SGHNT and YYREEE (reference sequence).

The CDR3 sequence is CASSRSDRGNQPQHF. In DNA form, the CDR3 reads TGTGCCAGCAGCCGTTCCGACAGGGGGAATCAGCCCCAGCATTTT. The chain couples TRBV7-2 to TRBJ1-5; 9 bases agree with TRBD1. The CDR3 sequence is 15 residues long. Germline-derived CDR1 and CDR2 are SGHTA and FQGNSA. The J segment lost 4 bases and the V segment lost 5 bases, leaving 6 bases of the junction unmatched.

V is TRBV6-5 and J is TRBJ2-1; TRBD2 matches at 7 bases. The CDR3 has 16 amino acids. V lost 4 bases, J lost 5 bases, and 11 bases stayed unmatched. Per germline, CDR1 MNHEY and CDR2 SVGAGI. The CDR3 loop is CASSLTGGGRDNEQFF. The DNA of the CDR3 is TGTGCCAGCAGTTTAACTGGTGGGGGGAGGGACAATGAGCAGTTCTTC.

There are a few counts of this clone. The same CDR3 arises from other DNA sequences in this sample as well. V usage is TRBV13 and J usage is TRBJ2-7; D gene uncertain. V was shortened by 2 bases and J by 0 bases, with 8 bases between the two germline ends. Germline CDR1 and CDR2: PRHDT and FYEKMQ (reference sequence). CDR3 length: 14 residues. The CDR3 nucleotides read TGTGCCAGCAGCTTACCAGGCGGCTCCTACGAGCAGTACTTC. Its protein product is CASSLPGGSYEQYF.

This clone showed up many times. The V gene is TRBV4-1, the J gene TRBJ2-2; 8 bases are a match to TRBD2. Germline V gene data show CDR1 as MGHRA and CDR2 as YSYEKL. J gave up 4 bases and V 4 bases, and 11 bases lay outside the gene matches. The CDR3 spans 17 residues. CDR3 bases: TGCGCCAGCAGCCGATCCATGGGACTAGGTATCACCGGGGAGCTGTTTTTT. This codes for CASSRSMGLGITGELFF.

About this clone itself: Additional DNA sequences in this sample encode the identical CDR3. The V and J genes are TRBV2 and TRBJ2-5; D possibly corresponds to TRBD2 (5 bases). This CDR3 region has 13 residues. CDR1 and CDR2 (germline): SNHLY, FYNNEI. Trimming shortened V by 3 bases and J by 5 bases, and 10 bases separated the two germline ends. The CDR3, as DNA: TGTGCCAGCAGTGAGGAGCGAGGGGAGACCCAGTACTTC. Its protein product is CASSEERGETQYF.

Points on this clone: This sample also contains other DNA sequences that code for the same CDR3. The chain uses TRBV19 and TRBJ2-2, with D unclear. The CDR3 runs 14 residues. Germline V gene data show CDR1 as LNHDA and CDR2 as SQIVND (reference sequence). V lost 3 bases and J 0 bases, leaving 5 bases between the germline ends. The CDR3 loop reads CASSIPANTGELFF. Written as DNA, the CDR3 is TGTGCCAGTAGTATTCCAGCGAACACCGGGGAGCTGTTTTTT.

The rearrangement joins TRBV11-1 to TRBJ1-1; maybe TRBD1 (5 bases). Germline assignment: CDR1 SGHAT and CDR2 FQDESV (reference sequence). V was pared by 5 bases and J by 4 bases, with 20 bases between. The CDR3 loop spans 16 amino acids. CDR3 sequence: CASSGDDRGRGTEAFF. The DNA of the CDR3 is TGTGCCAGCAGCGGGGACGACCGGGGTCGAGGCACTGAAGCTTTCTTT.

The chain links TRBV7-8 to TRBJ2-5; D call uncertain. The J call may be wrong; the DNA end is better matched by TRBJ2-7. The CDR3 length is 13 residues. CDR1 is SGHVS and CDR2 is FQNEAQ in the germline V gene. CDR3 DNA: TGTGCCAGCAGCCCACCATTTGGGTTCGAGCAGTACTTC. Its protein product is CASSPPFGFEQYF.

This clone came up once. V is TRBV11-3 and J is TRBJ2-6; D unclear. Germline values: CDR1 SGHNT, CDR2 YENEEA. The CDR3 extends over 13 amino acids. V lost 5 bases to trimming and J lost 3 bases, with 5 bases between them. In nucleotides, the CDR3 is TGTGCCAGCAGCCCACGTGGGGCCAACGTCCTGACTTTC. Translation: CASSPRGANVLTF.

In regard to this clone: Within the sample, other DNA sequences also encode this same CDR3. DNA for the CDR3: TGCGCCAGCAGCTTGGGGGGGCAGACCTACCAAGAGACCCAGTACTTC. Translation gives CASSLGGQTYQETQYF. The V call is TRBV5-1, the J call TRBJ2-5, with D tentatively TRBD1 (6 bases). From germline, CDR1 is SGHRS and CDR2 YFSETQ. The CDR3 length is 16 residues. V was shortened by 0 bases and J by 0 bases, with 12 bases between the two germline ends.

The chain links TRBV10-3 to TRBJ2-1; 8 bases are a match to TRBD2. The CDR3 is made up of 11 amino acids. The germline CDR1 and CDR2 sequences are ENHRY and SYGVKD. Germline trimming cut 2 bases from V and 15 bases from J; bases unmatched to any gene: 3. In nucleotides, the CDR3 is TGTGCCATCAGTGAGCGGGGGGGAATGTTCTTC. It yields the protein CAISERGGMFF.

This clone was seen a few times. The chain couples TRBV28 to TRBJ2-7, with D possibly matching TRBD1 (6 bases). The CDR3 spans 16 residues. CDR1 is MDHEN and CDR2 is SYDVKM in the germline V gene. Trimming cost V 6 bases and J 1 base, with 19 bases left between them. CDR3 DNA: TGTGCCAGCAGCGGCTTCGGCAGGGGTGGTTCCTACGAGCAGTACTTC. Translation: CASSGFGRGGSYEQYF.

The sample holds many counts of this clone. This chain links TRBV28 with TRBJ2-2, with D perhaps assigned TRBD1 or TRBD2 (5 bases each). Trimming removed 1 base at V and 6 bases at J, with 9 bases between. This CDR3 comprises 14 residues. Germline CDR1 reads MDHEN; CDR2 reads SYDVKM. The CDR3 nucleotides are TGTGCCAGCAGTTTATACGAGGGGCCCGGGGAGCTGTTTTTT. This translates into CASSLYEGPGELFF.